Shown below are 18 T cell receptor beta chains from a single sample sequenced in a study of chemoradiotherapy in HPV16-positive cancers. Measured with immunoSEQ multiplex PCR; TCRdb has only the in-frame clones, and not every one. The sample lists about 2,900 clones, around 80% occurring once. Sequenced material: tumor tissue, taken from a patient who underwent chemoradiotherapy. These receptor sequences come from a human donor with HPV-associated anogenital cancer.

This clone was counted between two and nine times. The rearrangement joins TRBV2 to TRBJ2-1; D perhaps matches TRBD1 (5 bases). Germline-derived CDR1 and CDR2 are SNHLY and FYNNEI. Between the trimmed V and J ends, which lost 3 bases and 9 bases, there was a span of 24 bases. This CDR3 is 17 amino acids long. Here the CDR3 reads CASSDGYWGLKGSEQFF. The CDR3 region has the DNA TGTGCCAGCAGTGACGGGTATTGGGGCCTCAAGGGAAGTGAGCAGTTCTTC.

The V and J genes are TRBV4-1 and TRBJ2-3; D gene ambiguous. Trimming removed 1 base from V and 0 bases from J, with 5 bases in between. Germline CDR1 MGHRA, CDR2 YSYEKL. The CDR3 spans 14 residues. The CDR3 sequence: CASSQVGSTDTQYF. CDR3 coding DNA: TGCGCCAGCAGCCAAGTTGGGAGCACAGATACGCAGTATTTT.

This chain joins TRBV7-2 and TRBJ2-1; a possible D gene is TRBD1 (5 bases). The germline V and J ends were trimmed by 5 bases and 0 bases, with 14 bases remaining between them. The CDR3 runs to 16 residues. Germline CDR1 is SGHTA and CDR2 is FQGNSA. In DNA form, the CDR3 reads TGTGCCAGCAGCGCGACAGTCTATAGCTCCTACAATGAGCAGTTCTTC. Amino acids: CASSATVYSSYNEQFF.

This chain uses TRBV6-6 with TRBJ2-5, with D tentatively TRBD1 (6 bases). V lost 6 bases and J lost 6, with 17 bases in between. CDR3 size: 14 residues. Germline V gives CDR1 MNHNY, CDR2 SVGAGI (reference sequence). The CDR3 here is CASSPPWGLKTQYF. CDR3 DNA sequence: TGTGCCAGCAGCCCCCCATGGGGGCTGAAGACCCAGTACTTC.

The chain joins TRBV15 to TRBJ1-4, with unresolved D. The CDR3 runs 21 residues. V dropped 0 bases and J dropped 0 bases, with 23 bases sitting between them. In germline, CDR1 is LNHNV, CDR2 YYDKDF (reference sequence). CDR3 loop: CATSRDPLVLREAPTNEKLFF. As DNA, the CDR3 is TGTGCCACCAGCAGAGATCCCTTAGTTCTCCGAGAAGCTCCAACTAATGAAAAACTGTTTTTT.

The CDR3 DNA reads as TGTGCCAGCAGTGATATTTGGGGACAGGGGTCATATAGCAATCAGCCCCAGCATTTT. Its protein product is CASSDIWGQGSYSNQPQHF. The J gene is TRBJ1-5, the V gene TRBV2; 10 bases line up with TRBD1. The CDR3 consists of 19 residues. The V and J ends lost 3 bases and 0 bases, in that order; junction bases with no gene match: 11. Germline lookup yields CDR1 SNHLY and CDR2 FYNNEI.

The chain carries TRBV10-3 and TRBJ2-1; 9 positions match TRBD2. The CDR3 consists of 15 residues. Germline loops: CDR1 ENHRY, CDR2 SYGVKD. V was pared by 4 bases and J by 8 bases, with 9 bases of the junction left unmatched. The CDR3 loop reads CAISAGGRAEDEQFF. Written as DNA, the CDR3 is TGTGCCATCAGTGCCGGCGGGAGGGCCGAGGATGAGCAGTTCTTC.

This clone was recorded once. The rearrangement uses TRBV6-5 and TRBJ2-1, with TRBD2 identical over 7 bases. The V and J ends lost 0 bases and 6 bases, in that order; junction bases with no gene match: 2. The CDR3 extends over 14 amino acids. CDR1 is MNHEY, CDR2 SVGAGI, per germline. The CDR3 loop is CASSYSGLINEQFF. CDR3 coding DNA: TGTGCCAGCAGTTACTCGGGACTAATCAATGAGCAGTTCTTC.

The CDR3 region is CASSQVAGGFQTQYF. The DNA of the CDR3 is TGCGCCAGCAGCCAAGTAGCGGGGGGCTTCCAGACCCAGTACTTC. The rearrangement uses TRBV4-1 and TRBJ2-5; 10 bases agree with TRBD2. The V and J ends lost 1 base and 6 bases, in that order; junction bases with no gene match: 5. CDR3 size: 15 residues. Germline lookup yields CDR1 MGHRA and CDR2 YSYEKL.

This clone occurred a few times. This sequence joins TRBV5-1 and TRBJ2-1, with 7 bases identical to TRBD1. Germline V gives CDR1 SGHRS, CDR2 YFSETQ. The length of the CDR3 is 14 residues. V gave up 5 bases and J gave up 5 bases; unmatched junction bases: 7. This chain's CDR3 is CASRFRDRDNEQFF. The CDR3 nucleotides are TGCGCCAGCAGGTTCCGGGACAGAGACAATGAGCAGTTCTTC.

The rearrangement uses TRBV28 and TRBJ1-4, with 8 bases fitting TRBD1. V shed 11 bases, J shed 11 bases, and the junction held 10 bases outside the gene matches. Looked up from germline, CDR1 is MDHEN and CDR2 is SYDVKM. The CDR3 has 12 amino acids. The CDR3 region has the DNA TGTGCCGTACAGGGGGTTATTCGGAAACTGTTTTTT. Translating gives CAVQGVIRKLFF. Variable domain in full (rest from reference TRBV28 and TRBJ1-4): DVKVTQSSRYLVKRTGEKVFLECVQDMDHENMFWYRQDPGLGLRLIYFSYDVKMKEKGDIPEGYSVSREKKERFSLILESASTNQTSMYLCAVQGVIRKLFFGSGTQLSVL.

The J gene is TRBJ1-1, the V gene TRBV2; no definite D call. The CDR3 is 13 residues long. CDR1 SNHLY and CDR2 FYNNEI come from the germline V gene. V shed 2 bases and J shed 7 bases, with 11 bases lying between them. The CDR3 sequence is CASSEQDRLEAFF. CDR3 DNA sequence: TGTGCCAGCAGTGAACAGGATAGACTTGAAGCTTTCTTT.

The chain employs TRBV4-2 and TRBJ2-3, with 7 bases lining up with TRBD2. V shed 0 bases and J 3 bases; nucleotides not matched to a gene: 3. CDR3 size: 15 residues. Per the germline V gene, CDR1 is LGHNA and CDR2 is YNFKEQ. The CDR3 DNA reads as TGTGCCAGCAGCCAAGATCTCGGGGGGACAGATACGCAGTATTTT. It encodes CASSQDLGGTDTQYF.

The V and J genes are TRBV11-2 and TRBJ1-2; maybe TRBD1 (5 bases). This CDR3 contains 13 residues. Germline CDR1 SGHAT, CDR2 FQNNGV. V shed 4 bases and J shed 0 bases, with 6 bases lying between them. The CDR3 nucleotides are TGTGCCAGCAGCTGGGACGCTAACTATGGCTACACCTTC. Its protein product is CASSWDANYGYTF.

The chain combines TRBV5-4 with TRBJ1-2, with D hard to call. V lost 4 bases, J lost 5 bases, and 15 bases lay in between. Germline values: CDR1 SGHNT, CDR2 YYREEE (reference sequence). This CDR3 contains 14 residues. CDR3 DNA sequence: TGTGCCAGCAGCCCTCAGATCTGGGATTATGGCTACACCTTC. Translated, it gives CASSPQIWDYGYTF.

This chain links TRBV4-1 with TRBJ2-3; no clear D gene. This CDR3 is 18 amino acids long. Per germline, CDR1 MGHRA and CDR2 YSYEKL. V lost 0 bases and J lost 2, with 18 bases in between. Here the CDR3 DNA reads TGCGCCAGCAGCCAAGACGAAACTACCTTTGGAGTCACAGATACGCAGTATTTT. Encoded protein: CASSQDETTFGVTDTQYF.

This chain uses TRBV5-3 with TRBJ1-1; TRBD1 aligns across 9 bases. TRBV5-3 counts as an open reading frame of uncertain function. V trimming: 0 bases; J trimming: 7 bases; junction bases outside the gene matches: 4. CDR3 length: 14 amino acids. The CDR3 region has the DNA TGTGCCAGAAGCTTGGATTGGGACAGGGATGAAGCTTTCTTT. Translating gives CARSLDWDRDEAFF.

CDR3 sequence reads: CASSLTLTGEGNTIYF. DNA of the CDR3: TGTGCCAGCAGCTTAACCCTTACAGGAGAAGGAAACACCATATATTTT. J is TRBJ1-3 and V is TRBV13; D is possibly TRBD1 (5 bases). Trimming pared 2 bases from V and 4 bases from J, leaving 15 bases between. The V gene's germline CDR1 is PRHDT and CDR2 FYEKMQ (reference sequence). The CDR3 spans 16 residues.